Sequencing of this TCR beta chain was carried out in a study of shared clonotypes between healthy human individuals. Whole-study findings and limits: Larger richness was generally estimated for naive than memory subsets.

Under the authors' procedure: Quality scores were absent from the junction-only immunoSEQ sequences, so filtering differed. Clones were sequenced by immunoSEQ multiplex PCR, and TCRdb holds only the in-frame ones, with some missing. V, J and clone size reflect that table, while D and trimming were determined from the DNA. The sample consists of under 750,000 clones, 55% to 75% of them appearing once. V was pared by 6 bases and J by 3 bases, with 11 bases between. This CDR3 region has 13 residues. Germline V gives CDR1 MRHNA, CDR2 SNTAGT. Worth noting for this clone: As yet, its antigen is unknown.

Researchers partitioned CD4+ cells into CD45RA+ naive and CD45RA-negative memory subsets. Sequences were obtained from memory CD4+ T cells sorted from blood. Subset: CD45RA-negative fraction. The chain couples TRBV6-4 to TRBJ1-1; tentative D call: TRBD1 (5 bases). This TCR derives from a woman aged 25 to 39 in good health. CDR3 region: CASSLSRDTEAFF. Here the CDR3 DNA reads TGTGCCAGCAGCCTCAGCAGGGACACTGAAGCTTTCTTT.